The clone carrying this T cell receptor (beta chain) showed up many times. This entry is derived from a study of T cells in Graves' hyperthyroidism and ophthalmopathy. At the level of the study: At the time of initial diagnosis and before any treatment, peripheral blood was collected.

Trimming cost V 3 bases and J 0 bases, with 8 bases left between them. The CDR3 is 15 amino acids. Germline-derived CDR1 and CDR2 are SGHTA and FQGNSA. From RNA transcripts, TCR beta CDR3 regions were amplified. The TCR CDR3 first-round RT-PCR relied on the HTBI primer set. TCRdb used MiXCR to reprocess the multiplex PCR reads, holding one entry per CDR3 protein. The sample holds 550,000 to 800,000 distinct CDR3 sequences, approximately 15% seen once. Specimen: blood. The genes are TRBV7-2 and TRBJ2-2; D uncertain. The clonotype originates from a man over 45 with Graves' hyperthyroidism. The CDR3 region has the DNA TGTGCCAGCAGCTTTGGCCCCTCGAACACCGGGGAGCTGTTTTTT. Protein sequence: CASSFGPSNTGELFF.